Each of the 19 T cell receptor beta chains below was sequenced from the same sample in a study of prognosis after radiotherapy for stage I lung cancer (dated by TCRdb to the early 2020s). The sample was run on an Illumina HiSeq 3000. Two rounds of multiplex PCR were used to amplify the TCR beta CDR3 region from genomic DNA. The first PCR round used primers specific to each TRBV and TRBJ gene, and the primer sequences were filed in Chinese patent CN105087789A. TCRdb itself trimmed the public reads at Q25 with fastp, ran MiXCR and retained productive beta chains. Rows merge per CDR3 protein into single entries with the most common DNA and genes. Counted in this sample were under 75,000 distinct CDR3 sequences; around 27% of them appeared once. The ten largest clones take up 7.5% of the sample. The sequencing here drew on PBMCs, taken before or after stereotactic body radiation therapy (not recorded which). The receptors stem from a donor at least 50 years old with non-small cell lung cancer.

In regard to this clonotype: This could be a read error, since a much larger clone is one nucleotide away. The final CDR3 position lacks the conserved phenylalanine or tryptophan, pointing to a likely read error. The chain employs TRBV9 and TRBJ2-5; tentative D call: TRBD2 (5 bases). This CDR3 contains 12 residues. CDR1 and CDR2 from the germline V gene are SGDLS and YYNGEE. The V end was cut by 0 bases, the J end by 5 bases, with 5 bases between. The CDR3 region has the DNA TGTGCCAGCAGCGTAGGGGAGGAGACCCAGTACCTC. Translation gives CASSVGEETQYL.

In regard to this clonotype: Relative to the germline gene, one junction end is altered; a read error may explain this. The chain is built from TRBV6-1 and TRBJ1-6; possible D gene TRBD1, 6 bases. The germline gives CDR1 MNHNS, CDR2 SASEGT. CDR3 length equals 15 residues. The CDR3 nucleotides read TGTGCTAGCACCAATACCGGGACATTCTCTTCCCCCCTCCACTTT. Its translation is CASTNTGTFSSPLHF.

Comment on this clonotype: A much larger clone lies a single base off, so this may be a read error. This chain uses TRBV10-3 with TRBJ2-5, with 7 bases matching TRBD1. V lost 0 bases, J lost 2 bases, and 6 bases stayed unmatched. Per germline, CDR1 ENHRY and CDR2 SYGVKD. The length of the CDR3 is 16 residues. CDR3 amino acids: CAISESGTAQQETQYF. Here the CDR3 DNA reads TGTGCCATCAGTGAGTCCGGGACAGCGCAACAAGAGACCCAGTACTTC.

This clonotype was recorded at least ten times. This rearrangement joins TRBV7-6 to TRBJ1-1; 9 bases fit TRBD1. In germline, CDR1 is SGHVS, CDR2 FNYEAQ. The CDR3 spans 14 residues. V gave up 4 bases and J gave up 3 bases; unmatched junction bases: 3. CDR3 sequence reads: CASSSQGADTEAFF. DNA of the CDR3: TGTGCCAGCAGCTCACAGGGGGCTGACACTGAAGCTTTCTTT. Supplemented by reference TRBV7-6 and TRBJ1-1, the full variable domain reads GAGVSQSPRYKVTKRGQDVALRCDPISGHVSLYWYRQALGQGPEFLTYFNYEAQQDKSGLPNDRFSAERPEGSISTLTIQRTEQRDSAMYRCASSSQGADTEAFFGQGTRLTVV.

At least ten counts were recorded for this clonotype. V gene TRBV5-1 combines with J gene TRBJ2-1, with 11 bases fitting TRBD1. This CDR3 contains 16 residues. J was trimmed by 2 bases and V by 6 bases; bases with no gene match: 7. Germline V lookup: CDR1 SGHRS, CDR2 YFSETQ. The CDR3 loop reads CASTQGQGAAYNEQFF. CDR3 DNA sequence: TGCGCCAGCACCCAAGGACAGGGGGCTGCCTACAATGAGCAGTTCTTC. Supplemented by reference TRBV5-1 and TRBJ2-1, the full variable domain reads KAGVTQTPRYLIKTRGQQVTLSCSPISGHRSVSWYQQTPGQGLQFLFEYFSETQRNKGNFPGRFSGRQFSNSRSEMNVSTLELGDSALYLCASTQGQGAAYNEQFFGPGTRLTVL.

This clonotype was observed a handful of times. The chain carries TRBV18 and TRBJ1-1, with no clear D. The V gene lost 1 base and the J gene lost 6 bases, with 15 bases spanning the gap. Looked up from germline, CDR1 is KGHSH and CDR2 is LQKENI. This CDR3 is 15 amino acids long. CDR3 sequence reads: CASSPHNTLDSEAFF. The CDR3 DNA reads as TGTGCCAGCTCACCACATAACACCCTGGACTCTGAAGCTTTCTTT.

This clonotype is a singleton in its sample. A single base separates this from a much larger clone, so it may be a read error. This chain uses TRBV5-4 with TRBJ2-1; tentatively, D is TRBD1 or TRBD2 (6 bases each). The CDR3 totals 14 residues. Germline values: CDR1 SGHNT, CDR2 YYREEE (reference sequence). The CDR3 DNA is TGTGCCAGAAGCTTGGAGGGGGATCACAATGAGCAGTTCTTC. Translated, it gives CARSLEGDHNEQFF.

A remark on this clonotype: A read error is likely here: a far larger clone is one base away. The chain is built from TRBV6-4 and TRBJ2-6; 13 bases fit TRBD2. The J segment lost 8 bases and the V segment lost 5 bases, leaving 9 bases of the junction unmatched. CDR3 length: 17 amino acids. Germline CDR1 is MRHNA and CDR2 is SNTAGT. CDR3 in DNA: TGTGCCAGCAGTCGACTAGCGGGGGGCCGGGGGTCCAACGTCCTGACTTTC. Translation gives CASSRLAGGRGSNVLTF.

In its sample, this clonotype was seen many times. This sequence joins TRBV29-1 and TRBJ1-1; D may be TRBD1 (5 bases). Germline V CDR1 and CDR2: SQVTM, ANQGSEA. The CDR3 runs to 13 residues. The ends were cut back, 6 bases at V and 4 bases at J, with 15 bases in the middle. Here the CDR3 DNA reads TGCAGCGTCGCACAGGCAAGGAGCACTGAAGCTTTCTTT. This sequence encodes CSVAQARSTEAFF.

In its sample, this clonotype was seen many times. V usage is TRBV6-2 or TRBV6-3 and J usage is TRBJ2-3, with D possibly TRBD1 on 5 matching bases. The CDR3 spans 15 residues. Germline assignment: CDR1 MNHEY and CDR2 SVGEGT. Trimming cost V 4 bases and J 0 bases, with 11 bases left between them. CDR3 in amino acids: CASSWGWGSTDTQYF. The DNA for the CDR3 is TGTGCCAGCAGTTGGGGTTGGGGCAGCACAGATACGCAGTATTTT.

This clonotype has ten or more counts. This rearrangement joins TRBV9 to TRBJ1-2; 7 nucleotides agree with TRBD1. The CDR3 runs to 18 residues. Per germline, CDR1 SGDLS and CDR2 YYNGEE. The V gene end was trimmed by 3 bases and the J gene end by 5 bases; junction bases not matched to a gene: 19. The CDR3 nucleotides read TGTGCCAGCAGCGCCTCCCCCGGGACAGAGAAGCATAGTTATGGCTACACCTTC. Its protein is CASSASPGTEKHSYGYTF. Filled out from reference TRBV9 and TRBJ1-2, the complete variable domain reads DSGVTQTPKHLITATGQRVTLRCSPRSGDLSVYWYQQSLDQGLQFLIQYYNGEERAKGNILERFSAQQFPDLHSELNLSSLELGDSALYFCASSASPGTEKHSYGYTFGSGTRLTVV.

This clonotype was seen at least ten times. The rearrangement joins TRBV20-1 to TRBJ1-3; TRBD1 aligns across 8 bases. The V gene end was trimmed by 0 bases and the J gene end by 2 bases; junction bases not matched to a gene: 6. The germline gives CDR1 DFQATT, CDR2 SNEGSKA (reference sequence). This CDR3 is built from 16 residues. This CDR3 is CSARDGQQGAGNTIYF. Here the CDR3 DNA reads TGCAGTGCTAGAGACGGACAACAGGGGGCTGGAAACACCATATATTTT.

This clonotype showed up many times. The chain couples TRBV29-1 to TRBJ1-2; 8 nucleotides align to TRBD1. The ends lost 7 bases at V and 1 base at J; junction bases unmatched: 5. Germline CDR1 and CDR2: SQVTM and ANQGSEA. This CDR3 is 13 amino acids long. The CDR3 region has the DNA TGCAGCGCCCCGGACAGGGATAACTATGGCTACACCTTC. It translates to CSAPDRDNYGYTF.

Details on this clonotype: An end of the junction does not agree with germline; a read error may underlie this. The chain recombines TRBV11-3 with TRBJ2-2; 7 positions match TRBD1. Germline lookup yields CDR1 SGHNT and CDR2 YENEEA. This CDR3 is built from 15 residues. CDR3 amino acids: CASSLGTANTGELFF. The CDR3 nucleotides read TGTGCCAGCAGCCTCGGGACAGCGAATACCGGGGAGCTGTTTTTT.

A remark on this clonotype: This may stem from a read error, because a much larger clone lies one nucleotide away. The chain combines TRBV7-2 with TRBJ1-1, with a weak D call TRBD1 (5 bases). This CDR3 spans 14 amino acids. Germline assignment: CDR1 SGHTA and CDR2 FQGNSA. The chain's CDR3 is CVSSRRDGNTEAFF. DNA for the CDR3: TGTGTCAGCAGCCGCCGGGACGGGAACACTGAAGCTTTCTTT.

Remarks on this clonotype: A single base is all that separates this from a far larger clone, so a read error is likely. The chain uses TRBV7-9 and TRBJ2-2, with 10 bases aligning to TRBD1. Germline trimming cut 5 bases from V and 7 bases from J; bases unmatched to any gene: 7. CDR3 length: 15 residues. Germline assignment: CDR1 SEHNR and CDR2 FQNEAQ (reference sequence). CDR3: CASSPGQGVNGELFF. The CDR3 bases are TGTGCCAGCAGCCCCGGACAGGGGGTAAACGGGGAGCTGTTTTTT. Using reference TRBV7-9 and TRBJ2-2 for the parts outside the CDR3, the full variable domain is DTGVSQNPRHKITKRGQNVTFRCDPISEHNRLYWYRQTLGQGPEFLTYFQNEAQLEKSRLLSDRFSAERPKGSFSTLEIQRTEQGDSAMYLCASSPGQGVNGELFFGEGSRLTVL.

This clonotype was detected ten times or more. With a much larger clone just one base away, this may be a read error. The genes are TRBV5-1 and TRBJ1-4, with 8 bases fitting TRBD1. CDR3 length: 18 residues. The germline V gene has CDR1 SGHRS and CDR2 YFSETQ. The CDR3 DNA reads as TGCGCCAGCAGCTTGGATGGGACAGGATCCGCAACTAATGAAAAACTGGTTTTT. It translates to CASSLDGTGSATNEKLVF.

The sample holds many counts of this clonotype. The chain recombines TRBV3-1 with TRBJ1-1; 10 bases are a match to TRBD1. V shed 3 bases and J 7 bases; nucleotides not matched to a gene: 2. This CDR3 comprises 13 residues. Germline V lookup: CDR1 LGHDT, CDR2 YNNKEL (reference sequence). CDR3 coding DNA: TGTGCCAGCAGCCAGGGGACAGGGGTTGAAGCTTTCTTT. Protein product: CASSQGTGVEAFF. The full variable domain, in which reference TRBV3-1 and TRBJ1-1 provide the parts outside the CDR3, is DTAVSQTPKYLVTQMGNDKSIKCEQNLGHDTMYWYKQDSKKFLKIMFSYNNKELIINETVPNRFSPKSPDKAHLNLHINSLELGDSAVYFCASSQGTGVEAFFGQGTRLTVV.

A note on this clonotype: This clone may be a read error of a much larger clone one base away. The chain couples TRBV4-3 to TRBJ2-1; 7 nucleotides align to TRBD2. CDR1 LGHNA and CDR2 YSLEER come from the germline V gene. The CDR3 length is 15 residues. V shed 1 base, J shed 6 bases, and the junction held 6 bases outside the gene matches. The CDR3 nucleotides read TGCGCCAGCAGCCAAGCTCTAGCGGTGACCAATGAGCAGTTCTTC. Amino acid sequence: CASSQALAVTNEQFF.